The 10 T cell receptor beta chains presented below share a single source sample, sequenced in a study of T-cell reconstitution after alpha-beta-depleted transplantation in children. Unique molecular identifiers were incorporated into the prepared TCRbeta library. TCRdb re-analysed the PCR reads in MiXCR, keeping a single row per CDR3 protein. The sample records roughly 400,000 distinct CDR3 sequences, approximately 41% being singletons. This specimen consisted of PBMCs, obtained before TCRalphabeta/CD19-depleted stem cell transplant. These receptors originate from a girl aged 2 to 10 with aplastic anemia, due to receive a stem cell transplant.

CDR3 loop: CASRPLTGTSGRAYEQYF. CDR3 bases: TGTGCCAGCAGGCCGTTGACCGGGACTAGCGGGAGGGCCTACGAGCAGTACTTC. This sequence joins TRBV28 and TRBJ2-7, with 16 bases fitting TRBD2. CDR3 length equals 18 residues. Germline values: CDR1 MDHEN, CDR2 SYDVKM. The V segment lost 6 bases and the J segment 2 bases; nucleotides outside the gene matches: 10.

This clonotype was detected many times. V gene TRBV20-1 combines with J gene TRBJ1-5, with a possible D match to TRBD1 (6 bases). Trimming stripped 3 bases from V and 5 bases from J, with 14 bases between. Germline loops: CDR1 DFQATT, CDR2 SNEGSKA (reference sequence). The CDR3 is made up of 14 amino acids. The CDR3 DNA reads as TGCAGTGCTAGCAGGGGCCGGGATGATCAGCCCCAGCATTTT. Its translation: CSASRGRDDQPQHF.

The CDR3 loop reads CASSLASPSDEQFF. The CDR3 coding sequence is TGTGCCAGCAGCTTAGCTAGCCCCAGCGATGAGCAGTTCTTC. This rearrangement joins TRBV7-8 to TRBJ2-1; D call uncertain. There are 14 residues in the CDR3. V was pared by 0 bases and J by 8 bases, with 11 bases between. Germline assignment: CDR1 SGHVS and CDR2 FQNEAQ.

This clonotype was seen only a few times. The rearrangement links TRBV19 to TRBJ2-1; tentative D call: TRBD2 (5 bases). CDR1 LNHDA and CDR2 SQIVND come from the germline V gene (reference sequence). The CDR3 is 11 residues long. CDR3 in amino acids: CATGGHREQFF. The DNA of the CDR3 is TGTGCGACCGGAGGTCATCGCGAGCAGTTCTTC.

This sequence joins TRBV28 and TRBJ2-1; D not resolved. The CDR3 extends over 15 amino acids. Deletions cut 6 bases from V and 0 bases from J, with 12 bases between. The V gene's germline CDR1 is MDHEN and CDR2 SYDVKM. This CDR3 is CASSTEWGSYNEQFF. DNA of the CDR3: TGTGCCAGCAGCACAGAGTGGGGCTCCTACAATGAGCAGTTCTTC.

This clonotype occurred many times. V gene TRBV6-2 or TRBV6-3 combines with J gene TRBJ2-2; 12 nucleotides agree with TRBD2. This CDR3 comprises 17 residues. CDR1 is MNHEY, CDR2 SVGEGT, per germline. Germline trimming cut 4 bases from V and 6 bases from J; bases unmatched to any gene: 9. CDR3 protein: CASSSSAGLAGAGELFF. The CDR3 DNA is TGTGCCAGCAGTTCTTCCGCGGGACTAGCGGGCGCCGGGGAGCTGTTTTTT.

This clonotype has only a few counts. This chain joins TRBV20-1 and TRBJ2-1, with D tentatively TRBD1 or TRBD2 (5 bases each). V gave up 6 bases and J gave up 0 bases, with 18 bases separating them. The CDR3 is 16 residues long. Germline CDR1 reads DFQATT; CDR2 reads SNEGSKA (reference sequence). The CDR3 DNA is TGCAGTGCGCCGTCTGGGGGAAGGAGCTCCTACAATGAGCAGTTCTTC. Translated: CSAPSGGRSSYNEQFF.

This clonotype was picked up many times. The J gene is TRBJ2-3, the V gene TRBV28; D assignment may be TRBD1 or TRBD2 (5 bases each). The CDR3 contains 13 residues. The germline CDR1 and CDR2 sequences are MDHEN and SYDVKM. Trimming shortened V by 6 bases and J by 3 bases, and 10 bases separated the two germline ends. The CDR3 region is CASSTGPTDTQYF. The CDR3 DNA sequence: TGTGCCAGCAGCACGGGACCAACAGATACGCAGTATTTT. The variable domain in full, with the rest retrieved from reference TRBV28 and TRBJ2-3, is DVKVTQSSRYLVKRTGEKVFLECVQDMDHENMFWYRQDPGLGLRLIYFSYDVKMKEKGDIPEGYSVSREKKERFSLILESASTNQTSMYLCASSTGPTDTQYFGPGTRLTVL.

This clonotype has a handful of counts. This chain uses TRBV20-1 with TRBJ2-1; 12 nucleotides agree with TRBD2. The CDR3 covers 16 residues. The J segment lost 4 bases and the V segment lost 6 bases, leaving 10 bases of the junction unmatched. The germline gives CDR1 DFQATT, CDR2 SNEGSKA (reference sequence). The CDR3 spells CSAPTSGRKRYNEQFF. As DNA, the CDR3 is TGCAGTGCGCCGACTAGCGGGAGAAAAAGGTACAATGAGCAGTTCTTC.

This chain links TRBV20-1 with TRBJ1-2; 9 bases agree with TRBD1. Germline CDR1 and CDR2: DFQATT and SNEGSKA (reference sequence). This CDR3 region has 13 residues. J was trimmed by 4 bases and V by 5 bases; bases with no gene match: 5. The CDR3 loop reads CSAPPTGGYGYTF. The CDR3 DNA is TGCAGTGCTCCTCCGACAGGGGGCTATGGCTACACCTTC.